Here is one T cell receptor beta chain with its context. Germline CDR1 is LGHNA and CDR2 is YNFKEQ. This CDR3 has 15 amino acids. TCRdb reprocessed the 5' RACE reads, with one entry per CDR3 protein and no DNA. The listing contains 550,000 to 600,000 distinct CDR3 sequences. These data come from a study of T cells expressing NK-cell markers. This TCR derives from a man aged 18 to 35 in good health. The sequencing input was blood T cells: a sorted CD56 or NKG2C T cell subset, CD4+ or CD8+ T cells, or bulk PBMC T cells (not recorded which). V usage is TRBV4-2 and J usage is TRBJ2-1. The CDR3 here is CASSSYVGPQMPQFF.